The 10 T cell receptor beta chains presented below share a single source sample, sequenced in a study of prognosis after radiotherapy for stage I lung cancer. Genomic DNA was the source, and TCR beta CDR3 was amplified from it by two-round multiplex PCR. Used in first-round PCR were primers specific to each TRBV and TRBJ gene. TCRdb processed the multiplex PCR reads anew with MiXCR; each CDR3 protein has one entry. The sample includes more than 15,000 distinct CDR3 sequences, 45% to 70% of them seen just once. Sequencing was performed on PBMCs, taken before or after stereotactic body radiation therapy (not recorded which). These receptors originate from a donor at least 50 years old with non-small cell lung cancer.

Judged by abundance, this clonotype is medium-sized. This chain uses TRBV27 with TRBJ2-1; 7 bases align to TRBD1. The germline V gene has CDR1 MNHEY and CDR2 SMNVEV (reference sequence). This CDR3 spans 15 amino acids. V shed 3 bases, J shed 4 bases, and the junction held 6 bases outside the gene matches. This CDR3 is CASSFGQGVYNEQFF. The CDR3 nucleotides read TGTGCCAGCAGTTTTGGGCAGGGGGTATACAATGAGCAGTTCTTC.

This clonotype was found many times. The J gene is TRBJ2-1, the V gene TRBV7-9; possibly TRBD1 for D (8 bases). The CDR3 consists of 15 residues. Germline CDR1 SEHNR, CDR2 FQNEAQ (reference sequence). Trimming pared 5 bases from V and 8 bases from J, leaving 19 bases between. The CDR3 region is CASSLGQGGADEQFF. CDR3 coding DNA: TGTGCCAGCAGCCTAGGACAGGGAGGGGCGGATGAGCAGTTCTTC.

This chain links TRBV5-4 with TRBJ1-2; D is undetermined. Germline V CDR1 and CDR2: SGHNT, YYREEE (reference sequence). With 4 bases removed from V and 0 bases from J, the gap between germline ends came to 16 bases. The CDR3 is made up of 16 amino acids. DNA for the CDR3: TGTGCCAGCAGCCCACATCCCCCGGACTCTAACTATGGCTACACCTTC. It encodes CASSPHPPDSNYGYTF.

This clonotype was seen only a few times. Only one base separates this from a far larger clonotype, so it likely reflects a read error. The chain has TRBV6-1 and TRBJ2-1, with D possibly being TRBD1 (6 bases). The CDR3 covers 20 residues. Germline CDR1 MNHNS, CDR2 SASEGT. V lost 5 bases to trimming and J lost 0 bases, with 26 bases between them. CDR3 DNA: TGTGCCAGCAGTTCTGGATTCCGGGACACATTGTGGAGCTCCTACAATGAGCAGTTCTTC. Amino acid sequence: CASSSGFRDTLWSSYNEQFF.

This chain connects TRBV19 to TRBJ1-1; D may be TRBD1 (6 bases). V was trimmed by 8 bases and J by 3 bases, leaving 16 bases between them. CDR1 is LNHDA, CDR2 SQIVND, per germline (reference sequence). There are 14 residues in the CDR3. The CDR3 DNA is TGTGCCAGTGGGACAAGGGAGTTGGACACTGAAGCTTTCTTT. It translates to CASGTRELDTEAFF.

In regard to this clonotype: Since a much larger clone is just one base distant, this may be a read error. The chain employs TRBV5-4 and TRBJ2-1; TRBD2 matches at 7 bases. The junction had 14 bases not matched to a gene; V was cut back by 4 bases and J by 7 bases. The CDR3 contains 16 residues. CDR1 is SGHNT, CDR2 YYREEE, per germline (reference sequence). The CDR3 spells CASSPQCAGVRNEQFF. CDR3 nucleotide sequence: TGTGCCAGCAGCCCACAGTGCGCGGGAGTCAGGAATGAGCAGTTCTTC.

This clonotype was observed a single time. The chain has TRBV12-3 or TRBV12-4 and TRBJ2-1, with TRBD2 matching over 7 bases. CDR3 size: 15 residues. Germline trimming cut 3 bases from V and 5 bases from J; bases unmatched to any gene: 7. The CDR3: CASSFSASGHNEQFF. The CDR3, as DNA: TGTGCCAGCAGTTTTTCGGCTAGCGGCCACAATGAGCAGTTCTTC.

This clonotype was observed a few times. CDR3 sequence reads: CAGGPVYGYTF. In DNA, the CDR3 is TGTGCCGGGGGTCCCGTCTATGGCTACACCTTC. The chain links TRBV6-2 or TRBV6-3 to TRBJ1-2, with D possibly being TRBD1 (5 bases). Germline CDR1 reads MNHEY; CDR2 reads SVGEGT. The ends were cut back, 11 bases at V and 4 bases at J, with 11 bases in the middle. The CDR3 length is 11 residues.

The chain links TRBV27 to TRBJ1-2; a weak D match, TRBD1 (5 bases). V was pared by 5 bases and J by 8 bases, with 15 bases between. The germline CDR1 and CDR2 sequences are MNHEY and SMNVEV (reference sequence). The CDR3 consists of 13 residues. CDR3 in amino acids: CASSLSRGYGYTF. CDR3 coding DNA: TGTGCCAGCAGTCTGTCCCGGGGCTACGGCTACACCTTC.

This clonotype was seen only once. A far larger clone lies a single base away; this is likely a read error. This chain joins TRBV6-5 and TRBJ2-7; the D is unclear. Looked up from germline, CDR1 is MNHEY and CDR2 is SVGAGI. CDR3 size: 13 residues. CDR3 amino acids: CANEAESSYEQYF. The CDR3, as DNA: TGTGCAAACGAGGCGGAAAGCTCCTACGAGCAGTACTTC.